Below, 9 T cell receptor beta chains from the same sample are listed, as sequenced in a study of shared clonotypes between healthy human individuals. Repertoires were generated with immunoSEQ multiplex PCR, while TCRdb's copy carries only in-frame clones and drops some. The sample records about 2 million clones, over 85% being singletons. It was CD45RO-negative cells, positively selected for CCR7, that made up naive CD8 cells, with terminally differentiated effector memory CD45RA+ cells excluded. Sequencing input: naive CD8+ T cells sorted from blood. These TCRs come from a man aged 18-30 years in good health.

This chain connects TRBV11-2 to TRBJ2-3, with no clear D. This CDR3 comprises 12 residues. Germline V CDR1 and CDR2: SGHAT, FQNNGV. V was shortened by 2 bases and J by 4 bases, with 4 bases between the two germline ends. The chain's CDR3 is CASSLQPDTQYF. DNA of the CDR3: TGTGCCAGCAGCTTACAACCAGATACGCAGTATTTT.

This sequence joins TRBV4-3 and TRBJ2-2; D gene ambiguous. Germline-derived CDR1 and CDR2 are LGHNA and YSLEER. The CDR3 extends over 15 amino acids. Between the trimmed V and J ends, which lost 0 bases and 1 base, there was a span of 6 bases. Here the CDR3 reads CASSQDSGNTGELFF. In nucleotides, the CDR3 is TGCGCCAGCAGCCAAGATTCAGGGAACACCGGGGAGCTGTTTTTT.

The chain carries TRBV5-4 and TRBJ1-1; a possible D gene is TRBD1 (6 bases). This CDR3 comprises 14 residues. Germline-derived CDR1 and CDR2 are SGHNT and YYREEE (reference sequence). Trimming pared 0 bases from V and 5 bases from J, leaving 11 bases between. The CDR3 protein is CASSLDRVGTEAFF. CDR3 in DNA: TGTGCCAGCAGCTTGGACAGGGTGGGGACTGAAGCTTTCTTT. Looking up the rest from reference TRBV5-4 and TRBJ1-1 gives the full variable domain: ETGVTQSPTHLIKTRGQQVTLRCSSQSGHNTVSWYQQALGQGPQFIFQYYREEENGRGNFPPRFSGLQFPNYSSELNVNALELDDSALYLCASSLDRVGTEAFFGQGTRLTVV.

The chain links TRBV4-1 to TRBJ2-2; D is perhaps TRBD2 (6 bases). Per the germline V gene, CDR1 is MGHRA and CDR2 is YSYEKL. The CDR3 is made up of 17 amino acids. V shed 0 bases and J shed 3 bases, with 14 bases lying between them. As DNA, the CDR3 is TGCGCCAGCAGCCAAGACCCGGTAGCGGCTTACACCGGGGAGCTGTTTTTT. It encodes CASSQDPVAAYTGELFF.

For this clone: This same CDR3 is encoded by further DNA sequences in the sample. J is TRBJ2-2 and V is TRBV9; no firm D call. The CDR3 totals 12 residues. With 2 bases removed from V and 6 bases from J, the gap between germline ends came to 5 bases. CDR1 SGDLS and CDR2 YYNGEE come from the germline V gene. For the CDR3, the DNA is TGTGCCAGCAGCGTTTTATCCGGGGAGCTGTTTTTT. Protein product: CASSVLSGELFF.

This sequence joins TRBV21-1 and TRBJ1-1. TRBV21-1 is tagged as a pseudogene. CDR3 length: 16 amino acids. As DNA, the CDR3 is TGTGCCAGCAGCAAAATTACCCCTCTAGACGGCACTGAAGCTTTCTTT. This codes for CASSKITPLDGTEAFF.

The CDR3 region has the DNA TGTGCCAGCAGCGTAGGCCCCGGCAGGGGGCACAATGATGAGCAGTTCTTC. It translates to CASSVGPGRGHNDEQFF. The chain uses TRBV9 and TRBJ2-1, with 8 bases lining up with TRBD1. The length of the CDR3 is 17 residues. Germline lookup yields CDR1 SGDLS and CDR2 YYNGEE. V dropped 0 bases and J dropped 8; count of bases not matched to a gene: 13.

This chain connects TRBV13 to TRBJ2-7; TRBD2 agrees at 11 bases. Looked up from germline, CDR1 is PRHDT and CDR2 is FYEKMQ (reference sequence). The CDR3 is made up of 17 amino acids. Trimming at V came to 1 base and at J to 0 bases, leaving 5 bases not matched to a gene. Here the CDR3 reads CASSLALAGGLSYEQYF. The DNA of the CDR3 is TGTGCCAGCAGCTTAGCCCTAGCGGGAGGCCTCTCCTACGAGCAGTACTTC.

The chain joins TRBV5-4 to TRBJ2-2; weak D call: TRBD1 (7 bases). V was pared by 5 bases and J by 5 bases, with 25 bases between. This CDR3 has 18 residues. The germline V gene has CDR1 SGHNT and CDR2 YYREEE (reference sequence). The CDR3 is CASRNGQAEGGPTGELFF. The CDR3 DNA follows: TGTGCCAGCAGAAACGGACAGGCTGAGGGGGGACCTACCGGGGAGCTGTTTTTT.